These 19 T cell receptor beta chains originate from one sample sequenced in a study of CD8+CD57+ T cells in acquired aplastic anemia. Genomic DNA, serving as template, underwent TCR beta VDJ and CDR3 profiling. TCRdb reanalysed the reads using MiXCR and keeps one entry per CDR3 protein. Among about 80,000 distinct CDR3 sequences, around 42% were seen once, and the ten largest hold approximately 62%. Sequencing was done on a sample of sorted CD4+, CD8+, or CD8+CD57+ T cells (not recorded which) from PBMCs. These receptors originate from a human donor in good health, serving as a control.

V is TRBV10-2 and J is TRBJ1-1, with D perhaps matching TRBD1 (5 bases). Trimming removed 6 bases from V and 5 bases from J, with 16 bases in between. This CDR3 has 14 amino acids. The germline V gene encodes CDR1 WSHSY and CDR2 SAAADI. The CDR3 is CASSLDSFRTEAFF. DNA for the CDR3: TGCGCCAGCAGCTTAGACAGTTTTCGGACTGAAGCTTTCTTT.

V is TRBV5-1 and J is TRBJ2-7; 7 bases agree with TRBD1. The trim removed 6 bases at V and 7 bases at J, leaving 16 bases unmatched. The CDR3 has 15 residues. CDR1 and CDR2 from the germline V gene are SGHRS and YFSETQ. The CDR3: CASNQIGGRIGEQYF. In nucleotides, the CDR3 is TGCGCCAGCAACCAAATAGGGGGCCGGATCGGTGAGCAGTACTTC.

V and J are TRBV13 and TRBJ1-1; no firm D call. Trimming removed 4 bases from V and 1 base from J, with 10 bases in between. Germline values: CDR1 PRHDT, CDR2 FYEKMQ (reference sequence). This CDR3 has 14 amino acids. CDR3 amino acids: CASSSLPGNTEAFF. CDR3 DNA: TGTGCCAGCAGCTCCCTACCAGGGAACACTGAAGCTTTCTTT.

V is TRBV15 and J is TRBJ1-1; D uncertain. Trimming pared 2 bases from V and 1 base from J, leaving 5 bases between. The CDR3 consists of 13 residues. Germline CDR1 and CDR2: LNHNV and YYDKDF (reference sequence). The DNA of the CDR3 is TGTGCCACCAGCAGACCTGGGAACACTGAAGCTTTCTTT. This encodes CATSRPGNTEAFF. The full variable domain, rest sourced from reference TRBV15 and TRBJ1-1, is DAMVIQNPRYQVTQFGKPVTLSCSQTLNHNVMYWYQQKSSQAPKLLFHYYDKDFNNEADTPDNFQSRRPNTSFCFLDIRSPGLGDTAMYLCATSRPGNTEAFFGQGTRLTVV.

The V call is TRBV15, the J call TRBJ2-2; no reliable D call. The V and J ends lost 3 bases and 5 bases respectively, with 4 bases between them. This CDR3 region has 12 residues. Germline CDR1 is LNHNV and CDR2 is YYDKDF (reference sequence). The CDR3 DNA is TGTGCCACCAGCAGTCGGACCGGGGAGCTGTTTTTT. This encodes CATSSRTGELFF. The whole variable domain, remainder taken from reference TRBV15 and TRBJ2-2, is DAMVIQNPRYQVTQFGKPVTLSCSQTLNHNVMYWYQQKSSQAPKLLFHYYDKDFNNEADTPDNFQSRRPNTSFCFLDIRSPGLGDTAMYLCATSSRTGELFFGEGSRLTVL.

This sequence joins TRBV29-1 and TRBJ2-7; D possibly corresponds to TRBD1 (6 bases). The V and J ends lost 6 bases and 3 bases respectively, with 15 bases between them. In germline, CDR1 is SQVTM, CDR2 ANQGSEA. The CDR3 runs 13 residues. The CDR3, as DNA: TGCAGCGTCTCACAGGGAAGGAACTACGAGCAGTACTTC. Residues: CSVSQGRNYEQYF.

This clonotype was detected only a few times. J is TRBJ1-1 and V is TRBV12-3 or TRBV12-4, with D possibly TRBD1 on 6 matching bases. The CDR3 is 14 residues long. The V end lost 5 bases, the J end lost 0 bases, and 10 bases lay between the germline ends. CDR3 protein: CASSPYRVNTEAFF. The CDR3 DNA is TGTGCCAGCAGTCCCTACAGGGTGAACACTGAAGCTTTCTTT.

With respect to this clonotype: The CDR3 carries no conserved terminal phenylalanine or tryptophan, so it likely arises from a read error. CDR3 nucleotides: TGTGCCAGCAGCCAACTAGGGACTAGCGGGGGGAACCTCGACAGCACAGATACGCAGTATCTT. Residues: CASSQLGTSGGNLDSTDTQYL. The chain employs TRBV25-1 and TRBJ2-3; 15 bases align to TRBD2. J was trimmed by 0 bases and V by 6 bases; bases with no gene match: 16. From germline, CDR1 is MGHDK and CDR2 SYGVNS. The CDR3 spans 21 residues.

This clonotype was seen a few times. A read error may account for a junction end that differs from germline. The genes are TRBV7-9 and TRBJ2-7, with D possibly being TRBD2 (7 bases). CDR1 and CDR2 from the germline V gene are SEHNR and FQNEAQ (reference sequence). The CDR3 runs to 15 residues. For the CDR3, the DNA is TGTGCCGGCAGCATCCCGGGGGGCGATCCCTACGAGCAGTACTTC. Its protein product is CAGSIPGGDPYEQYF. Filled out from reference TRBV7-9 and TRBJ2-7, the complete variable domain reads DTGVSQNPRHKITKRGQNVTFRCDPISEHNRLYWYRQTLGQGPEFLTYFQNEAQLEKSRLLSDRFSAERPKGSFSTLEIQRTEQGDSAMYLCAGSIPGGDPYEQYFGPGTRLTVT.

The rearrangement joins TRBV19 to TRBJ2-3; no clear D gene. Germline V gene sequence: CDR1 LNHDA, CDR2 SQIVND (reference sequence). This CDR3 region has 12 residues. V was cut by 3 bases and J by 4 bases, with 5 bases left in between. CDR3 nucleotide sequence: TGTGCCAGTAGTATCGGGCCAGATACGCAGTATTTT. Translated: CASSIGPDTQYF.

A remark on this clonotype: The germline gene is not matched at one end of the junction; a read error may be the cause. V and J are TRBV3-1 and TRBJ1-2; D gene unclear. The CDR3 covers 13 residues. Germline V gene sequence: CDR1 LGHDT, CDR2 YNNKEL (reference sequence). Written as DNA, the CDR3 is TGTGCCAGCAGCCGGGAGCGTAGCTATGGCCACACCTTC. Protein product: CASSRERSYGHTF.

V and J are TRBV29-1 and TRBJ1-1; the match to TRBD1 covers 9 bases. This CDR3 contains 13 residues. Unmatched junction bases numbered 9, after V lost 7 bases and J lost 6 bases. Germline V lookup: CDR1 SQVTM, CDR2 ANQGSEA. CDR3 sequence: CSGVQGAGAEAFF. CDR3 DNA sequence: TGCAGCGGCGTACAGGGGGCCGGCGCTGAAGCTTTCTTT.

Remarks on this clonotype: Its ends do not fully match the called genes, so a read error is possible. In DNA, the CDR3 is TGTGCCAGCAGTGAACGGCTAGCGGGAGCTTACGAGCAGTACTTC. Protein product: CASSERLAGAYEQYF. V usage is TRBV10-1 and J usage is TRBJ2-7, with 10 bases matching TRBD2. Germline CDR1 and CDR2: WNHNN and SYGVQD (reference sequence). The CDR3 length is 15 residues.

The V gene is TRBV12-3 or TRBV12-4, the J gene TRBJ2-1; D is undetermined. Deletions cut 7 bases from V and 9 bases from J, with 4 bases between. The CDR3 is 9 residues long. CDR3 loop: CASNCEQFF. The CDR3 nucleotides are TGTGCCAGCAATTGTGAGCAGTTCTTC.

This clonotype was counted many times. The chain joins TRBV2 to TRBJ1-1, with a weak D call TRBD1 (6 bases). CDR1 is SNHLY, CDR2 FYNNEI, per germline. CDR3 length equals 16 residues. Trimming shortened V by 7 bases and J by 3 bases, and 21 bases separated the two germline ends. Written as DNA, the CDR3 is TGTGCCAGCACGCACCCGGGGGGGGGCGCATACACTGAAGCTTTCTTT. Protein product: CASTHPGGGAYTEAFF.

J is TRBJ2-5 and V is TRBV24-1; D gene uncertain. Trimming removed 3 bases at V and 0 bases at J, with 7 bases between. The germline CDR1 and CDR2 sequences are KGHDR and SFDVKD. The CDR3 consists of 14 residues. The CDR3 protein is CATSDRQYQETQYF. CDR3 sequence (DNA): TGTGCCACCAGTGATAGACAATACCAAGAGACCCAGTACTTC.

This chain uses TRBV3-1 with TRBJ1-2; 7 bases line up with TRBD1. CDR1 is LGHDT and CDR2 is YNNKEL in the germline V gene (reference sequence). There are 15 residues in the CDR3. V shed 5 bases, J shed 4 bases, and the junction held 10 bases outside the gene matches. CDR3: CASSTKSGTVYGYTF. CDR3 in DNA: TGTGCCAGCAGCACAAAGTCCGGGACAGTCTATGGCTACACCTTC.

The rearrangement uses TRBV5-5 and TRBJ1-5; no clear D. With 2 bases removed from V and 1 base from J, the gap between germline ends came to 4 bases. This CDR3 contains 13 residues. CDR1 and CDR2 (germline): SGHKS, YYEKEE (reference sequence). In nucleotides, the CDR3 is TGTGCCAGCAGCTTACAAAGCAATCAGCCCCAGCATTTT. Protein product: CASSLQSNQPQHF.

J is TRBJ1-4 and V is TRBV9; D is perhaps TRBD1 (5 bases). The CDR3 length is 14 residues. The V gene lost 0 bases and the J gene lost 8 bases, with 11 bases spanning the gap. Germline V gene lookup returns CDR1 SGDLS and CDR2 YYNGEE. As DNA, the CDR3 is TGTGCCAGCAGCGTAGAATCCCCAGGGGAAAAACTGTTTTTT. Its translation is CASSVESPGEKLFF. Supplemented by reference TRBV9 and TRBJ1-4, the full variable domain reads DSGVTQTPKHLITATGQRVTLRCSPRSGDLSVYWYQQSLDQGLQFLIQYYNGEERAKGNILERFSAQQFPDLHSELNLSSLELGDSALYFCASSVESPGEKLFFGSGTQLSVL.